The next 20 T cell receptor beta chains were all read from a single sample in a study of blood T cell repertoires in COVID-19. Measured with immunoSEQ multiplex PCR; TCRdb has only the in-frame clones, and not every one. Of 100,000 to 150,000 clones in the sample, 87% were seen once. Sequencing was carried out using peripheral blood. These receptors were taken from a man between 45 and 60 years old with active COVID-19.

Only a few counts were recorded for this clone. CDR3 DNA: TGTGCCACCAGTGTGAATTTGACTAGGTTTGGTTACAATGAGCAGTTCTTC. Translation: CATSVNLTRFGYNEQFF. The chain joins TRBV24-1 to TRBJ2-1; D may be TRBD2 (6 bases). V lost 5 bases and J lost 4, with 20 bases in between. The CDR3 has 17 residues. Looked up from germline, CDR1 is KGHDR and CDR2 is SFDVKD.

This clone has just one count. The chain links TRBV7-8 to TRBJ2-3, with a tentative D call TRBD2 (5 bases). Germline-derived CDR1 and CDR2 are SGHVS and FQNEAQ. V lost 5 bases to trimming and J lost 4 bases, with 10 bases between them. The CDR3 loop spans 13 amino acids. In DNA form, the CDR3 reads TGTGCCAGCAGCGTCTTACTAGCAGATACGCAGTATTTT. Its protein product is CASSVLLADTQYF.

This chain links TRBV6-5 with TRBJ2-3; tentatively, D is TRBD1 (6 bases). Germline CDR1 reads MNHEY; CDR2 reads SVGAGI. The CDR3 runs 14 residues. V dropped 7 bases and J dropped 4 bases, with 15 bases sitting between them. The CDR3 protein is CASTKAGDPDTQYF. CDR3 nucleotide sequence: TGTGCCAGCACAAAAGCAGGGGACCCAGATACGCAGTATTTT.

The CDR3 loop reads CASSEDRPGGYTF. The CDR3, as DNA: TGTGCCAGCAGTGAGGACAGGCCTGGGGGCTACACCTTC. The chain uses TRBV6-6 and TRBJ1-2, with TRBD1 matching 7 bases. This CDR3 region has 13 residues. Germline-derived CDR1 and CDR2 are MNHNY and SVGAGI (reference sequence). With V trimmed by 5 bases and J by 8 bases, 8 bases remained unmatched.

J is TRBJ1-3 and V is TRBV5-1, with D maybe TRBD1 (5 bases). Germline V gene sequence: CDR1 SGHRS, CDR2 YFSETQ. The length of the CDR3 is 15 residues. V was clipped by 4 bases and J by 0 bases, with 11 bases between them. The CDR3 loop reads CASSTGGSSGNTIYF. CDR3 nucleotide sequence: TGCGCCAGCAGCACGGGGGGTAGCTCTGGAAACACCATATATTTT.

CDR3 residues: CASSLAGSSYQPQHF. As DNA, the CDR3 is TGTGCCAGCAGCTTAGCGGGCAGCTCATATCAGCCCCAGCATTTT. The chain joins TRBV7-2 to TRBJ1-5; D is uncertain. There are 15 residues in the CDR3. Germline V gives CDR1 SGHTA, CDR2 FQGNSA. V was shortened by 0 bases and J by 5 bases, with 11 bases between the two germline ends.

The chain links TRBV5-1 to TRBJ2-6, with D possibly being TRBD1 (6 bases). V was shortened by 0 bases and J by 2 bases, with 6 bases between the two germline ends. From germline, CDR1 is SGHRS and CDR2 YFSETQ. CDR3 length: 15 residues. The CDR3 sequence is CASSLAGAGANVLTF. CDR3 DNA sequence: TGCGCCAGCAGCTTGGCAGGGGCTGGGGCCAACGTCCTGACTTTC.

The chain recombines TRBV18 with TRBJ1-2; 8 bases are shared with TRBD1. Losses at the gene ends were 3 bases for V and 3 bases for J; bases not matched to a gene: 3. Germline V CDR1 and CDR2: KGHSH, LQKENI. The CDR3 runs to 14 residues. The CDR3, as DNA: TGTGCCAGCTCACCTACGACAGGGGACTATGGCTACACCTTC. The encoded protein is CASSPTTGDYGYTF.

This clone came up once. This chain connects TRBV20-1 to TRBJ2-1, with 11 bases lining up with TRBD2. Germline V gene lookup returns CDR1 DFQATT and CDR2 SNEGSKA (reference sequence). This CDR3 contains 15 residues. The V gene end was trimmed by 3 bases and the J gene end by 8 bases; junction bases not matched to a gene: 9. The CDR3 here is CSASYPGLAEHEQFF. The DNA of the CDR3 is TGCAGTGCTAGTTACCCGGGACTAGCGGAACATGAGCAGTTCTTC.

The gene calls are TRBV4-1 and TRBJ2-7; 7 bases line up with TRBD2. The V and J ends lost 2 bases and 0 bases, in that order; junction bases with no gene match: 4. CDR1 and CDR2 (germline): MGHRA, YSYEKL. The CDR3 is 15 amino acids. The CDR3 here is CASSQSGLVSYEQYF. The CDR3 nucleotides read TGCGCCAGCAGCCAATCCGGACTAGTCTCCTACGAGCAGTACTTC.

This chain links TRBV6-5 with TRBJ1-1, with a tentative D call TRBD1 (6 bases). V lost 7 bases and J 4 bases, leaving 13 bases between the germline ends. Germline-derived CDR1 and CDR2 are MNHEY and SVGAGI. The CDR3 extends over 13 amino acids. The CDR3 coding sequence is TGTGCCAGCATCAAAAGGGGGGGCACTGAAGCTTTCTTT. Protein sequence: CASIKRGGTEAFF.

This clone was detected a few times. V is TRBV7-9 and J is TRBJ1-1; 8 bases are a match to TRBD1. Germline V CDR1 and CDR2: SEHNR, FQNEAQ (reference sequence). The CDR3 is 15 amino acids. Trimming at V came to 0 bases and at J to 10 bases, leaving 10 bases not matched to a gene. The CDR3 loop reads CASSLAGTGGAGAFF. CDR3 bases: TGTGCCAGCAGCTTAGCCGGGACAGGAGGGGCTGGAGCTTTCTTT.

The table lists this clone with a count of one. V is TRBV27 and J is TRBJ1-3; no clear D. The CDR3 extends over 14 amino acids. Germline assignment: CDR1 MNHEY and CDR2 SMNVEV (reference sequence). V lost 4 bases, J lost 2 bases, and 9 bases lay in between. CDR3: CASSSGRAGNTIYF. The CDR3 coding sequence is TGTGCCAGCAGTTCGGGGAGAGCTGGAAACACCATATATTTT.

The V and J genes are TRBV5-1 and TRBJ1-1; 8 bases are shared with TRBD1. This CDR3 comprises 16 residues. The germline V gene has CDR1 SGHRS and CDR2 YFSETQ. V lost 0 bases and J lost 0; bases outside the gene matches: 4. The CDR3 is CASSLGQGYMNTEAFF. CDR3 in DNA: TGCGCCAGCAGCTTGGGACAGGGGTACATGAACACTGAAGCTTTCTTT.

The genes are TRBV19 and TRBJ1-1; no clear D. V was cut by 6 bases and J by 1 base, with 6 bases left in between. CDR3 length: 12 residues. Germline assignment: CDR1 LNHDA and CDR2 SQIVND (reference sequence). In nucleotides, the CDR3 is TGTGCCAGTAGCTCTTGGAACACTGAAGCTTTCTTT. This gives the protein CASSSWNTEAFF. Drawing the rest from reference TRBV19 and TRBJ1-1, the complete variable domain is DGGITQSPKYLFRKEGQNVTLSCEQNLNHDAMYWYRQDPGQGLRLIYYSQIVNDFQKGDIAEGYSVSREKKESFPLTVTSAQKNPTAFYLCASSSWNTEAFFGQGTRLTVV.

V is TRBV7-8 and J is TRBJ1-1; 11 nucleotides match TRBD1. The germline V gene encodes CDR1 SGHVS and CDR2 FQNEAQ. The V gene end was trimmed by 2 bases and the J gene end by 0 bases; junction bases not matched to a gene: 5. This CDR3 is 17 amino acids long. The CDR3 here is CASSLSWTGGMNTEAFF. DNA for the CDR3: TGTGCCAGCAGCTTATCCTGGACAGGGGGCATGAACACTGAAGCTTTCTTT.

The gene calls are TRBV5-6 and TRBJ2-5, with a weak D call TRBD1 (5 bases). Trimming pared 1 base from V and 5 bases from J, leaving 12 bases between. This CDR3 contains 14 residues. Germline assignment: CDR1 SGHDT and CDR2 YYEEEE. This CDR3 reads CASSLRGKGETQYF. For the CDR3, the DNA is TGTGCCAGCAGCTTGAGGGGAAAGGGGGAGACCCAGTACTTC. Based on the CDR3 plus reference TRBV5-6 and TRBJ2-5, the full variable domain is DAGVTQSPTHLIKTRGQQVTLRCSPKSGHDTVSWYQQALGQGPQFIFQYYEEEERQRGNFPDRFSGHQFPNYSSELNVNALLLGDSALYLCASSLRGKGETQYFGPGTRLLVL.

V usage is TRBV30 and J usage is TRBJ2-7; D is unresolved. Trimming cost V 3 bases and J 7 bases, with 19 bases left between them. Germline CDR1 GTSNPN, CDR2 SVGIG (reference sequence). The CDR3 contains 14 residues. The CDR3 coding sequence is TGTGCCTGGAGCTCACAGCTAAAGTCTGGGGAGCAGTACTTC. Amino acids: CAWSSQLKSGEQYF.

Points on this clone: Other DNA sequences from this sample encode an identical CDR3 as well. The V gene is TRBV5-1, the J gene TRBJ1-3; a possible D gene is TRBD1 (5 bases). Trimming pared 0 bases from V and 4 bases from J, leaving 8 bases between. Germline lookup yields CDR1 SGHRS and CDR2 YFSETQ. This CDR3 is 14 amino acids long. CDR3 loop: CASSLAGYGNTIYF. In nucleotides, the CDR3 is TGCGCCAGCAGCTTGGCAGGGTACGGAAACACCATATATTTT. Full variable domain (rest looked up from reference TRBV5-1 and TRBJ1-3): KAGVTQTPRYLIKTRGQQVTLSCSPISGHRSVSWYQQTPGQGLQFLFEYFSETQRNKGNFPGRFSGRQFSNSRSEMNVSTLELGDSALYLCASSLAGYGNTIYFGEGSWLTVV.

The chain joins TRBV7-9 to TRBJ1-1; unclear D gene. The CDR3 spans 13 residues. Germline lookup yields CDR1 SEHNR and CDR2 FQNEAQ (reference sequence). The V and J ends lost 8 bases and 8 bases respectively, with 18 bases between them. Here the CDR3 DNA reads TGTGCCAGCGCCACCTTCATTGGGAGAGAAGCTTTCTTT. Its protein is CASATFIGREAFF.